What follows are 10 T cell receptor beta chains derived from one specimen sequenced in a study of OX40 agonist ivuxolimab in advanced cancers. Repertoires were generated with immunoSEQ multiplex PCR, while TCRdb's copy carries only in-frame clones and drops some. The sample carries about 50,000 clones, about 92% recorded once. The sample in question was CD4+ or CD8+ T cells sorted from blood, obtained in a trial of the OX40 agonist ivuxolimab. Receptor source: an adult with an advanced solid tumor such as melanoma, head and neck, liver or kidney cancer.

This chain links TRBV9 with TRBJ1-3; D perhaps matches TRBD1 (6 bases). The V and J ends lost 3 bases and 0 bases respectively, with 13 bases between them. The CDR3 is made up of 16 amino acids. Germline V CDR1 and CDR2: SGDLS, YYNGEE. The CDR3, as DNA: TGTGCCAGCAGCGAGAGGGACACCCGCTCTGGAAACACCATATATTTT. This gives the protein CASSERDTRSGNTIYF.

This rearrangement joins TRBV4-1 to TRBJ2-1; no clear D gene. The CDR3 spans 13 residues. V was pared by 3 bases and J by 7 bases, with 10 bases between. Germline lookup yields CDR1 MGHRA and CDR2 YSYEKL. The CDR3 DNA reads TGCGCCAGCAGCCAGGACCCATCGAATGAGCAGTTCTTC. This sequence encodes CASSQDPSNEQFF.

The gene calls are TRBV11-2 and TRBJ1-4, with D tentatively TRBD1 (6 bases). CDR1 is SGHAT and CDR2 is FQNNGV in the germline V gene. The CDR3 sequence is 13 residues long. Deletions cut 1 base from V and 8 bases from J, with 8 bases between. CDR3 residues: CASSLGGREKLFF. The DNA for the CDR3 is TGTGCCAGCAGCTTAGGGGGGCGCGAAAAACTGTTTTTT.

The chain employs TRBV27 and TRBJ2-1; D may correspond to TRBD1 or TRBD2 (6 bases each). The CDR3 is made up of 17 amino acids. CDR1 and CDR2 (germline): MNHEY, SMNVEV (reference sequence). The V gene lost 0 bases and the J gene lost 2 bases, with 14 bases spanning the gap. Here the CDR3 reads CASSLSGSGGPYNEQFF. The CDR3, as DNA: TGTGCCAGCAGTTTATCGGGCAGTGGGGGGCCCTACAATGAGCAGTTCTTC.

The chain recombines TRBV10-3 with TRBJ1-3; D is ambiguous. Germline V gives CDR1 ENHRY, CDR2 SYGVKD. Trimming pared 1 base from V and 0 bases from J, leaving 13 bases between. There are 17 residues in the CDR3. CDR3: CAISEWQAQSSGNTIYF. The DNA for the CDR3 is TGTGCCATCAGTGAGTGGCAGGCCCAGAGCTCTGGAAACACCATATATTTT.

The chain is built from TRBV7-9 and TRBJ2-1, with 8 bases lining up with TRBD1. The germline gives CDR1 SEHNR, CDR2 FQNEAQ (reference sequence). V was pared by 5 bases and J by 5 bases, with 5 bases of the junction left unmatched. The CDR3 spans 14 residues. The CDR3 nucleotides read TGTGCCAGCAGCGACAGGGGCGCGGACAATGAGCAGTTCTTC. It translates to CASSDRGADNEQFF.

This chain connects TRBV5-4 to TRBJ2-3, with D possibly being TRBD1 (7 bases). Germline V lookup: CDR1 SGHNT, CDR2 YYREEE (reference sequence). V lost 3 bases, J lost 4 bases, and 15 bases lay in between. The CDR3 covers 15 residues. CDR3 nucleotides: TGTGCCAGCAGCTCGGAGGGGGCAAGGGCAGATACGCAGTATTTT. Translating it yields CASSSEGARADTQYF.

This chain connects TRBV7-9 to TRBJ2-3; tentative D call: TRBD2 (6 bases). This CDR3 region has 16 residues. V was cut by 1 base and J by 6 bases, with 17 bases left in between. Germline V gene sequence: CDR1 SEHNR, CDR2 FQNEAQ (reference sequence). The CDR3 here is CASSLGTTFLGDTQYF. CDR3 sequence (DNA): TGTGCCAGCAGCTTAGGGACTACCTTTCTAGGCGATACGCAGTATTTT.

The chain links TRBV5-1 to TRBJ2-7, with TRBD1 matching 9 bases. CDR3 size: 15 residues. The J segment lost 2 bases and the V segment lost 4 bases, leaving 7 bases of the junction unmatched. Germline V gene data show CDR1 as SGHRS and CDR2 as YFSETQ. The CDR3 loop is CASSPGDRATYEQYV. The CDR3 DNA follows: TGCGCCAGCAGCCCAGGGGACAGGGCCACCTACGAGCAGTACGTC.

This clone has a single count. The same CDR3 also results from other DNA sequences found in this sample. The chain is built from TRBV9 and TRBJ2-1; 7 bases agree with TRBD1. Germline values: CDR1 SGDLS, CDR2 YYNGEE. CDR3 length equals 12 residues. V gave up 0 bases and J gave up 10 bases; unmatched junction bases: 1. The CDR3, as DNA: TGTGCCAGCAGCGTAGTAGGGGGCGAGCAGTTCTTC. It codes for CASSVVGGEQFF.